Reported below is one T cell receptor (beta chain). Its antigen remains unidentified. CDR3 length: 16 residues. CDR1 is LGHNA and CDR2 is YNFKEQ in the germline V gene. Trimming pared 1 base from V and 1 base from J, leaving 12 bases between. Sequencing was performed with immunoSEQ multiplex PCR; in TCRdb, only in-frame clones are kept and a portion is missing. The table shows over 85,000 clones, with about nine tenths occurring only once. Time point noted: cycle 4 day 1 (C4D1), after 6 weeks of nivolumab. Relapse after autologous stem cell transplantation occurred in every patient, and brentuximab vedotin exposure varied. The sample comes from a study of PD-1 blockade in classical Hodgkin lymphoma. Study-level results: The CD4+ diversity rise by C4D1 was clearest in complete responders. As was reported, newly diagnosed patients showed lower baseline TCR diversity than healthy donors did. Patients starting nivolumab less than 1 year after ASCT had lower diversity and were excluded from later analyses.

The specimen comprised peripheral blood mononuclear cells (PBMCs), sampled before the fourth cycle of nivolumab. This clonotype was sampled from a human donor with classical Hodgkin lymphoma. This chain links TRBV4-2 with TRBJ2-3; D is uncertain. The DNA for the CDR3 is TGTGCCAGCAGCCAAGTTGCTTATCCCCGCACAGATACGCAGTATTTT. Its translation: CASSQVAYPRTDTQYF.